One sample yielded the 22 T cell receptor beta chains listed below, sequenced in a study of blood T cell repertoires in COVID-19. The data were produced by immunoSEQ multiplex PCR, yet TCRdb's version contains in-frame clones alone and is incomplete. This table has roughly 180,000 clones, around 85% appearing once. Source material: peripheral blood. Receptors were obtained from a man between 60 and 70 years old with acute or convalescent COVID-19.

The chain carries TRBV18 and TRBJ1-2; D gene unclear. This CDR3 is built from 13 residues. The germline V gene encodes CDR1 KGHSH and CDR2 LQKENI. V lost 4 bases to trimming and J lost 2 bases, with 8 bases between them. The CDR3 loop is CASSQIGNYGYTF. The DNA for the CDR3 is TGTGCCAGCTCACAAATCGGGAACTATGGCTACACCTTC. Supplemented by reference TRBV18 and TRBJ1-2, the full variable domain reads NAGVMQNPRHLVRRRGQEARLRCSPMKGHSHVYWYRQLPEEGLKFMVYLQKENIIDESGMPKERFSAEFPKEGPSILRIQQVVRGDSAAYFCASSQIGNYGYTFGSGTRLTVV.

J is TRBJ1-3 and V is TRBV5-1; D is possibly TRBD1 (5 bases). Germline CDR1 is SGHRS and CDR2 is YFSETQ. The CDR3 has 13 residues. Trimming stripped 0 bases from V and 4 bases from J, with 5 bases between. The chain's CDR3 is CASSLGQGNTIYF. The DNA of the CDR3 is TGCGCCAGCAGCTTGGGACAGGGAAACACCATATATTTT.

V gene TRBV28 combines with J gene TRBJ2-1, with 13 bases fitting TRBD2. CDR3 length equals 15 residues. The V gene's germline CDR1 is MDHEN and CDR2 SYDVKM. Unmatched junction bases numbered 6, after V lost 4 bases and J lost 9 bases. The DNA for the CDR3 is TGTGCCAGCAGTTCGACTAGCGGGAGGATTCGTGAGCAGTTCTTC. Translation gives CASSSTSGRIREQFF.

The V and J genes are TRBV24-1 and TRBJ2-1; 10 bases fit TRBD2. The CDR3 has 16 amino acids. Germline V lookup: CDR1 KGHDR, CDR2 SFDVKD. Trimming cost V 0 bases and J 7 bases; bases outside gene matches: 5. The CDR3 DNA reads TGTGCCACCAGTGATTTGCGGCTAGCGGGAGTTAATGAGCAGTTCTTC. Translated: CATSDLRLAGVNEQFF.

V usage is TRBV5-1 and J usage is TRBJ1-1, with 7 bases matching TRBD1. The J segment lost 6 bases and the V segment lost 2 bases, leaving 7 bases of the junction unmatched. This CDR3 spans 14 amino acids. Germline V lookup: CDR1 SGHRS, CDR2 YFSETQ. In DNA, the CDR3 is TGCGCCAGCAGCTTCCAAGGGGGCAGGGCTGAAGCTTTCTTT. Amino acid sequence: CASSFQGGRAEAFF.

The J gene is TRBJ2-7, the V gene TRBV5-4; 8 positions agree with TRBD2. The germline gives CDR1 SGHNT, CDR2 YYREEE (reference sequence). There are 14 residues in the CDR3. V was clipped by 4 bases and J by 1 base; unmatched bases: 4. The CDR3 protein is CASSPIAGSYEQYF. The CDR3 DNA follows: TGTGCCAGCAGCCCAATAGCGGGGTCCTACGAGCAGTACTTC.

V and J are TRBV30 and TRBJ2-7, with D perhaps matching TRBD2 (5 bases). Germline V gene data show CDR1 as GTSNPN and CDR2 as SVGIG (reference sequence). Trimming stripped 2 bases from V and 1 base from J, with 9 bases between. The CDR3 runs to 13 residues. Here the CDR3 reads CAWSKRDSYEQYF. As DNA, the CDR3 is TGTGCCTGGAGTAAGAGGGATTCCTACGAGCAGTACTTC.

This clone came up once. The chain is built from TRBV10-3 and TRBJ1-1, with D tentatively TRBD1 (6 bases). Germline CDR1 ENHRY, CDR2 SYGVKD. V lost 2 bases, J lost 1 base, and 11 bases lay in between. The CDR3 contains 15 residues. In DNA form, the CDR3 reads TGTGCCATCAGTGAGGGACAGCTCCGGAACACTGAAGCTTTCTTT. This encodes CAISEGQLRNTEAFF.

V usage is TRBV28 and J usage is TRBJ1-2; D is perhaps TRBD1 (5 bases). The CDR3 sequence is 12 residues long. The germline V and J ends were trimmed by 8 bases and 4 bases, with 11 bases remaining between them. The germline V gene encodes CDR1 MDHEN and CDR2 SYDVKM. CDR3 protein: CASSTAPYGYTF. The CDR3 DNA follows: TGTGCCAGCTCGACAGCCCCCTATGGCTACACCTTC.

The rearrangement joins TRBV4-2 to TRBJ1-5, with unresolved D. V lost 1 base and J 11 bases, leaving 12 bases between the germline ends. Per the germline V gene, CDR1 is LGHNA and CDR2 is YNFKEQ. The CDR3 runs 13 residues. CDR3 region: CASSQVEGTSQHF. The CDR3 DNA is TGTGCCAGCAGCCAAGTGGAGGGTACCTCCCAGCATTTT.

CDR3 coding DNA: TGTGCCAGCAGTGGGGGGCAGGCGAGAGGGGAGACCCAGTACTTC. Protein: CASSGGQARGETQYF. The gene calls are TRBV2 and TRBJ2-5, with a tentative D call TRBD1 (6 bases). CDR3 length: 15 amino acids. Trimming pared 4 bases from V and 5 bases from J, leaving 17 bases between. Germline V CDR1 and CDR2: SNHLY, FYNNEI.

This rearrangement joins TRBV27 to TRBJ1-1; D is undetermined. This CDR3 region has 14 residues. V shed 3 bases and J shed 2 bases, with 10 bases lying between them. Per the germline V gene, CDR1 is MNHEY and CDR2 is SMNVEV (reference sequence). The CDR3 spells CASSFFATNTEAFF. The CDR3 region has the DNA TGTGCCAGCAGTTTTTTCGCGACTAACACTGAAGCTTTCTTT.

This rearrangement joins TRBV2 to TRBJ2-5; TRBD2 might be the D (5 bases). Germline CDR1 is SNHLY and CDR2 is FYNNEI. Trimming took off 7 bases at V and 2 bases at J, with 17 bases between the two ends. This CDR3 region has 15 residues. CDR3 in DNA: TGTGCCAGCAATTGGCTAGCCAACCCACAAGAGACCCAGTACTTC. Translated, it gives CASNWLANPQETQYF.

V usage is TRBV28 and J usage is TRBJ1-5; TRBD1 aligns across 7 bases. In germline, CDR1 is MDHEN, CDR2 SYDVKM. The J segment lost 4 bases and the V segment lost 7 bases, leaving 10 bases of the junction unmatched. The CDR3 length is 15 residues. CDR3 DNA sequence: TGTGCCAGCACCGAATACAGGGGCGCAAATCAGCCCCAGCATTTT. This translates into CASTEYRGANQPQHF.

V is TRBV7-8 and J is TRBJ1-5; D is possibly TRBD1 (5 bases). The germline CDR1 and CDR2 sequences are SGHVS and FQNEAQ. The CDR3 extends over 16 amino acids. Trimming removed 0 bases at V and 5 bases at J, with 14 bases between. The CDR3 sequence is CASSLARSKGDQPQHF. The CDR3 DNA is TGTGCCAGCAGCTTAGCAAGGTCAAAAGGGGATCAGCCCCAGCATTTT. The whole variable domain, remainder taken from reference TRBV7-8 and TRBJ1-5, is GAGVSQSPRYKVAKRGQDVALRCDPISGHVSLFWYQQALGQGPEFLTYFQNEAQLDKSGLPSDRFFAERPEGSVSTLKIQRTQQEDSAVYLCASSLARSKGDQPQHFGDGTRLSIL.

V is TRBV25-1 and J is TRBJ2-7; D is unresolved. The V gene lost 2 bases and the J gene lost 10 bases, with 15 bases spanning the gap. This CDR3 contains 13 residues. Looked up from germline, CDR1 is MGHDK and CDR2 is SYGVNS. The CDR3 region has the DNA TGTGCCAGCAGTGAAAGCGACCGATTCCCCCAGTACTTC. This sequence encodes CASSESDRFPQYF.

The rearrangement joins TRBV5-1 to TRBJ2-7; no clear D. The CDR3 is 15 residues long. CDR1 and CDR2 (germline): SGHRS, YFSETQ. V was pared by 4 bases and J by 3 bases, with 17 bases between. DNA for the CDR3: TGCGCCAGCAGCCGCCCTGAACCTTCAGGCTACGAGCAGTACTTC. Its protein product is CASSRPEPSGYEQYF.

V gene TRBV7-9 combines with J gene TRBJ2-3, with 7 bases matching TRBD1. Germline values: CDR1 SEHNR, CDR2 FQNEAQ (reference sequence). This CDR3 contains 13 residues. V was clipped by 5 bases and J by 4 bases; unmatched bases: 3. This CDR3 reads CASSAQGADTQYF. CDR3 nucleotides: TGTGCCAGCAGCGCTCAGGGGGCAGATACGCAGTATTTT.

This clone was detected only a few times. The chain has TRBV18 and TRBJ2-7; D may be TRBD1 (6 bases). The germline V gene has CDR1 KGHSH and CDR2 LQKENI. This CDR3 region has 14 residues. Trimming stripped 6 bases from V and 1 base from J, with 13 bases between. In DNA, the CDR3 is TGTGCCAGCTCCCCAGGGACACAGTCCTACGAGCAGTACTTC. The encoded protein is CASSPGTQSYEQYF.

The chain recombines TRBV27 with TRBJ1-2; 7 positions match TRBD1. Germline V gene lookup returns CDR1 MNHEY and CDR2 SMNVEV (reference sequence). The junction had 4 bases not matched to a gene; V was cut back by 5 bases and J by 4 bases. The CDR3 covers 13 residues. The CDR3 DNA reads as TGTGCCAGCAGTCGAGGGGGCGTCTATGGCTACACCTTC. Protein sequence: CASSRGGVYGYTF.

V is TRBV5-1 and J is TRBJ1-4, with D unresolved. This CDR3 region has 18 residues. The germline gives CDR1 SGHRS, CDR2 YFSETQ. V dropped 0 bases and J dropped 0 bases, with 15 bases sitting between them. The CDR3 sequence: CASSLGGGPSATNEKLFF. The DNA for the CDR3 is TGCGCCAGCAGCTTGGGGGGAGGACCATCTGCAACTAATGAAAAACTGTTTTTT.

V gene TRBV27 combines with J gene TRBJ1-2, with 7 nucleotides matching TRBD1. The CDR3 spans 16 residues. Germline V gene sequence: CDR1 MNHEY, CDR2 SMNVEV (reference sequence). J was trimmed by 2 bases and V by 6 bases; bases with no gene match: 12. CDR3 amino acids: CASSMGPTGRNYGYTF. Written as DNA, the CDR3 is TGTGCCAGCAGCATGGGGCCGACAGGGCGGAACTATGGCTACACCTTC.